Presented here are 14 T cell receptor beta chains from one specimen sequenced in a study of blood T cell repertoires in COVID-19. Assay: immunoSEQ multiplex PCR; the TCRdb copy retains only in-frame clones and omits some. The sample comprises some 510,000 clones, around nine tenths of which are singletons, and less than 2% rests with the top ten. Input material: PBMCs or T cells enriched from blood (not recorded which). These receptors came from a middle-aged woman who had recovered from COVID-19.

The rearrangement uses TRBV11-3 and TRBJ2-1, with D perhaps matching TRBD1 (5 bases). V lost 5 bases to trimming and J lost 0 bases, with 11 bases between them. This CDR3 has 15 amino acids. CDR1 and CDR2 from the germline V gene are SGHNT and YENEEA. The CDR3 bases are TGTGCCAGCAGCAAACGGACACACTCCTACAATGAGCAGTTCTTC. This codes for CASSKRTHSYNEQFF.

The rearrangement links TRBV3-1 (or the pseudogene TRBV3-2) to TRBJ1-4; D gene unclear. Per germline, CDR1 LGHDT and CDR2 YNNKEL (reference sequence). This CDR3 contains 14 residues. With 3 bases removed from V and 8 bases from J, the gap between germline ends came to 13 bases. The CDR3 DNA reads TGTGCCAGCAGCCAGTCGGGTAGTGGCGAAAAACTGTTTTTT. It yields the protein CASSQSGSGEKLFF.

In this sample, this clone turned up a few times. The chain links TRBV3-1 (or the pseudogene TRBV3-2) to TRBJ1-1; 7 positions match TRBD1. Trimming took 3 bases from V and 6 from J; bases not matched to a gene: 1. From germline, CDR1 is LGHDT and CDR2 YNNKEL (reference sequence). The CDR3 totals 12 residues. This CDR3 reads CASSHQGAEAFF. The CDR3 DNA follows: TGTGCCAGCAGCCACCAGGGGGCTGAAGCTTTCTTT.

This sequence joins TRBV7-9 and TRBJ2-7; 8 nucleotides line up with TRBD2. Germline lookup yields CDR1 SEHNR and CDR2 FQNEAQ (reference sequence). With V trimmed by 3 bases and J by 1 base, 5 bases remained unmatched. The CDR3 totals 15 residues. CDR3 nucleotide sequence: TGTGCCAGCAGCTTCGGGGGGGTGATATCCTACGAGCAGTACTTC. Translated, it gives CASSFGGVISYEQYF.

The sample holds one count of this clone. V usage is TRBV4-2 and J usage is TRBJ2-2; 9 bases fit TRBD2. The germline V gene has CDR1 LGHNA and CDR2 YNFKEQ. CDR3 length: 16 amino acids. V lost 0 bases, J lost 11 bases, and 10 bases stayed unmatched. Here the CDR3 DNA reads TGTGCCAGCAGCCAAGATGGAAGTCTAGCGGGATCTGAGCTGTTTTTT. This translates into CASSQDGSLAGSELFF.

The chain carries TRBV4-3 and TRBJ2-7; 10 nucleotides align to TRBD2. From germline, CDR1 is LGHNA and CDR2 YSLEER. V was pared by 5 bases and J by 4 bases, with 8 bases of the junction left unmatched. There are 15 residues in the CDR3. The CDR3 DNA follows: TGCGCCAGCAGCATAAGTCTAGCGGGAGAGTACGAGCAGTACTTC. Amino acids: CASSISLAGEYEQYF.

This chain joins TRBV28 and TRBJ2-5; D ambiguous. This CDR3 comprises 16 residues. With 4 bases removed from V and 4 bases from J, the gap between germline ends came to 19 bases. Per the germline V gene, CDR1 is MDHEN and CDR2 is SYDVKM. The CDR3 DNA sequence: TGTGCCAGCAGTTCCTTAATCCAGCGTTTGGGAGAGACCCAGTACTTC. Translating it yields CASSSLIQRLGETQYF.

The rearrangement uses TRBV21-1 and TRBJ2-4; the table assigns TRBD1, which was not confirmed against the DNA. TRBV21-1 is annotated as a pseudogene. The CDR3 length is 15 residues. The CDR3 loop reads CASSKTPGQKNIQYF. The CDR3 nucleotides are TGTGCCAGCAGCAAGACACCGGGACAGAAAAACATTCAGTACTTC.

V and J are TRBV18 and TRBJ2-1, with 13 bases fitting TRBD2. V trimming: 2 bases; J trimming: 9 bases; junction bases outside the gene matches: 10. Looked up from germline, CDR1 is KGHSH and CDR2 is LQKENI. The CDR3 consists of 17 residues. In DNA, the CDR3 is TGTGCCAGCTCACCAAGACAAGGGACTAGCGGGATTGGTGAGCAGTTCTTC. Protein product: CASSPRQGTSGIGEQFF.

The gene calls are TRBV4-3 and TRBJ2-1; 10 bases are shared with TRBD2. Trimming at V came to 2 bases and at J to 4 bases, leaving 5 bases not matched to a gene. This CDR3 spans 16 amino acids. Germline CDR1 LGHNA, CDR2 YSLEER. CDR3 nucleotide sequence: TGCGCCAGCAGCCAACGTACTAGCGGGAATTACAATGAGCAGTTCTTC. Amino acids: CASSQRTSGNYNEQFF.

DNA of the CDR3: TGCAGCGTGACAACAGGATACACCGGGGAGCTGTTTTTT. As protein: CSVTTGYTGELFF. The chain carries TRBV29-1 and TRBJ2-2, with D possibly TRBD1 on 5 matching bases. The CDR3 has 13 amino acids. Germline V gives CDR1 SQVTM, CDR2 ANQGSEA. V was cut by 6 bases and J by 3 bases, with 11 bases left in between.

V gene TRBV7-2 combines with J gene TRBJ1-3; 9 nucleotides agree with TRBD1. CDR1 is SGHTA, CDR2 FQGNSA, per germline. The CDR3 totals 16 residues. Trimming took 3 bases from V and 2 from J; bases not matched to a gene: 5. In DNA form, the CDR3 reads TGTGCCAGCAGCTTCCAAGGGACAGGGACTGGAAACACCATATATTTT. It encodes CASSFQGTGTGNTIYF. Complete variable domain (other parts from reference TRBV7-2 and TRBJ1-3): GAGVSQSPSNKVTEKGKDVELRCDPISGHTALYWYRQSLGQGLEFLIYFQGNSAPDKSGLPSDRFSAERTGGSVSTLTIQRTQQEDSAVYLCASSFQGTGTGNTIYFGEGSWLTVV.

The chain links TRBV19 to TRBJ1-1, with D unresolved. In germline, CDR1 is LNHDA, CDR2 SQIVND (reference sequence). The CDR3 is made up of 16 amino acids. V was trimmed by 4 bases and J by 0 bases, leaving 15 bases between them. DNA of the CDR3: TGTGCCAGTAGTAGGCGTTGGGAGTTGGTGAACACTGAAGCTTTCTTT. Translation gives CASSRRWELVNTEAFF.

The rearrangement uses TRBV18 and TRBJ1-1; maybe TRBD1 (6 bases). CDR1 is KGHSH and CDR2 is LQKENI in the germline V gene. V shed 3 bases and J shed 0 bases, with 11 bases lying between them. The CDR3 sequence is 15 residues long. The CDR3 loop reads CASSPSTGMNTEAFF. CDR3 coding DNA: TGTGCCAGCTCACCCTCGACAGGCATGAACACTGAAGCTTTCTTT.